These 26 T cell receptor beta chains originate from one sample sequenced in a study of shared clonotypes between healthy human individuals. Profiling relied on immunoSEQ multiplex PCR, and the TCRdb table lists in-frame clones only, not all of them. Altogether 600,000 to 800,000 clones are present, around 70% being singletons, with the ten largest covering more than 1.5%. The material sequenced was memory CD4+ T cells sorted from blood. The sample's subset: CD45RA-negative fraction. The source of these receptors is a woman in her thirties in good health.

The V gene is TRBV25-1, the J gene TRBJ1-4, with D possibly being TRBD1 (6 bases). Germline V lookup: CDR1 MGHDK, CDR2 SYGVNS. The V and J ends lost 3 bases and 6 bases respectively, with 14 bases between them. The CDR3 totals 15 residues. CDR3 residues: CASSDTWGLYEKLFF. As DNA, the CDR3 is TGTGCCAGCAGTGATACTTGGGGGCTGTATGAAAAACTGTTTTTT.

The V call is TRBV21-1, the J call TRBJ1-5; the DNA was not compared with TRBD1, the D call given in the table. TRBV21-1 has pseudogene status. This CDR3 has 14 residues. The CDR3 DNA reads TGTGCCAGCAGCATCGCCCAGTCAGGACAGCCCCAGCATTTT. It is translated as CASSIAQSGQPQHF.

This clone was observed a single time. J is TRBJ1-2 and V is TRBV28; perhaps TRBD1 as D (5 bases). CDR1 and CDR2 from the germline V gene are MDHEN and SYDVKM. This CDR3 region has 14 residues. V was shortened by 6 bases and J by 4 bases, with 15 bases between the two germline ends. This CDR3 is CASRSQTGAYGYTF. CDR3 DNA: TGTGCCAGCAGGTCTCAAACAGGAGCCTATGGCTACACCTTC.

The chain uses TRBV2 and TRBJ1-4; D possibly corresponds to TRBD1 (5 bases). V was cut by 4 bases and J by 4 bases, with 19 bases left in between. Germline V gene data show CDR1 as SNHLY and CDR2 as FYNNEI. The CDR3 is 17 amino acids. This CDR3 reads CASSATQSWGFNEKLFF. The CDR3 nucleotides read TGTGCCAGCAGTGCCACTCAGAGCTGGGGCTTTAATGAAAAACTGTTTTTT.

The rearrangement joins TRBV7-2 to TRBJ2-3, with TRBD2 identical over 7 bases. Germline V CDR1 and CDR2: SGHTA, FQGNSA. The V segment lost 3 bases and the J segment 5 bases; nucleotides outside the gene matches: 11. CDR3 length equals 16 residues. CDR3 loop: CASSLFQAGAKDTQYF. The CDR3 bases are TGTGCCAGCAGCTTGTTCCAGGCGGGAGCTAAAGATACGCAGTATTTT.

The chain uses TRBV5-6 and TRBJ2-1; D perhaps matches TRBD1 (6 bases). CDR1 is SGHDT, CDR2 YYEEEE, per germline. Trimming took 0 bases from V and 4 from J, leaving 8 bases between them. The CDR3 contains 14 residues. The CDR3 DNA sequence: TGTGCCAGCAGCTTGGTCGGACAGTACAATGAGCAGTTCTTC. Amino acid sequence: CASSLVGQYNEQFF.

Comments on this clone: At the DNA level, this CDR3 is encoded by other sequences in the same sample as well. V and J are TRBV5-1 and TRBJ1-4; the D is unclear. This CDR3 has 12 residues. The V gene's germline CDR1 is SGHRS and CDR2 YFSETQ. With 0 bases removed from V and 8 bases from J, the gap between germline ends came to 5 bases. In DNA form, the CDR3 reads TGCGCCAGCAGCTTGGTCGGCGAAAAACTGTTTTTT. Protein product: CASSLVGEKLFF.

In this sample, this clone turned up a few times. The chain has TRBV5-4 and TRBJ2-5; D not resolved. Germline lookup yields CDR1 SGHNT and CDR2 YYREEE (reference sequence). V lost 0 bases, J lost 5 bases, and 11 bases lay in between. The CDR3 length is 14 residues. This chain's CDR3 is CASSLAVTEETQYF. The CDR3 DNA reads as TGTGCCAGCAGCTTGGCGGTTACGGAGGAGACCCAGTACTTC.

V and J are TRBV19 and TRBJ1-5; maybe TRBD1 (6 bases). CDR1 and CDR2 from the germline V gene are LNHDA and SQIVND (reference sequence). V lost 6 bases to trimming and J lost 4 bases, with 13 bases between them. This CDR3 has 14 residues. The DNA of the CDR3 is TGTGCCAGTAGATCGACAGGAGGGAATCAGCCCCAGCATTTT. Its translation is CASRSTGGNQPQHF. The full variable domain, in which reference TRBV19 and TRBJ1-5 provide the parts outside the CDR3, is DGGITQSPKYLFRKEGQNVTLSCEQNLNHDAMYWYRQDPGQGLRLIYYSQIVNDFQKGDIAEGYSVSREKKESFPLTVTSAQKNPTAFYLCASRSTGGNQPQHFGDGTRLSIL.

The chain is built from TRBV5-1 and TRBJ1-1; D uncertain. The germline CDR1 and CDR2 sequences are SGHRS and YFSETQ. The CDR3 totals 13 residues. V lost 5 bases, J lost 4 bases, and 12 bases lay in between. The CDR3 DNA reads as TGCGCCAGCAGTGGGATCTCGACCACTGAAGCTTTCTTT. Translating gives CASSGISTTEAFF.

The gene calls are TRBV20-1 and TRBJ2-3; unclear D gene. The CDR3 runs 11 residues. Trimming took off 4 bases at V and 6 bases at J, with 8 bases between the two ends. Germline CDR1 DFQATT, CDR2 SNEGSKA (reference sequence). CDR3 bases: TGCAGTGCTACGACTGGTGATACGCAGTATTTT. Encoded protein: CSATTGDTQYF.

The chain uses TRBV28 and TRBJ1-5, with D maybe TRBD1 (5 bases). Trimming left V 6 bases short and J 5 bases short, with 11 bases between. The CDR3 loop spans 13 amino acids. Germline V CDR1 and CDR2: MDHEN, SYDVKM. The CDR3 coding sequence is TGTGCCAGCAGGGGGACTCGGGATCAGCCCCAGCATTTT. Amino acids: CASRGTRDQPQHF. Variable domain in full (rest from reference TRBV28 and TRBJ1-5): DVKVTQSSRYLVKRTGEKVFLECVQDMDHENMFWYRQDPGLGLRLIYFSYDVKMKEKGDIPEGYSVSREKKERFSLILESASTNQTSMYLCASRGTRDQPQHFGDGTRLSIL.

The gene calls are TRBV9 and TRBJ2-3; 8 positions match TRBD2. From germline, CDR1 is SGDLS and CDR2 YYNGEE. This CDR3 has 14 amino acids. V lost 7 bases, J lost 3 bases, and 7 bases stayed unmatched. This CDR3 is CASGLPGGTDTQYF. Here the CDR3 DNA reads TGTGCCAGCGGCCTCCCGGGAGGGACAGATACGCAGTATTTT.

V is TRBV4-2 and J is TRBJ1-2; TRBD1 matches at 8 bases. The germline V gene encodes CDR1 LGHNA and CDR2 YNFKEQ. The trim removed 5 bases at V and 5 bases at J, leaving 7 bases unmatched. The length of the CDR3 is 14 residues. For the CDR3, the DNA is TGTGCCAGCAGCTTTGGACAGGGCCTATATGGCTACACCTTC. It translates to CASSFGQGLYGYTF.

On this clone: A read error may account for a junction end that differs from germline. The chain carries TRBV7-9 and TRBJ2-1; 8 nucleotides align to TRBD2. CDR1 and CDR2 (germline): SEHNR, FQNEAQ (reference sequence). This CDR3 has 14 amino acids. In nucleotides, the CDR3 is TGTGCCAGCAGCGTAGCGGGGACCCAAGGGGAGCAGTTCTTC. It yields the protein CASSVAGTQGEQFF.

This chain joins TRBV27 and TRBJ1-3, with 8 bases aligning to TRBD1. V dropped 6 bases and J dropped 3; count of bases not matched to a gene: 4. Germline V gives CDR1 MNHEY, CDR2 SMNVEV (reference sequence). The CDR3 loop spans 14 amino acids. In DNA form, the CDR3 reads TGTGCCAGCAGCCAGACAGGGGTTGGAAACACCATATATTTT. This gives the protein CASSQTGVGNTIYF.

The chain couples TRBV6-5 to TRBJ2-2, with 7 positions matching TRBD1. The CDR3 spans 13 residues. Germline CDR1 MNHEY, CDR2 SVGAGI. The V and J ends lost 5 bases and 5 bases, in that order; junction bases with no gene match: 2. The CDR3 reads CASSRTGTGELFF. For the CDR3, the DNA is TGTGCCAGCAGTAGGACAGGAACCGGGGAGCTGTTTTTT.

The chain recombines TRBV10-3 with TRBJ2-3, with 11 bases aligning to TRBD2. Germline CDR1 ENHRY, CDR2 SYGVKD. V dropped 5 bases and J dropped 2; count of bases not matched to a gene: 3. CDR3 length: 15 residues. CDR3 sequence (DNA): TGTGCCATCAGTTCGGGACTAGCGGACACAGATACGCAGTATTTT. Translation gives CAISSGLADTDTQYF.

This clone showed up just a few times. The J gene is TRBJ2-5, the V gene TRBV4-2, with 10 bases aligning to TRBD1. After removal of 4 bases from V and 4 bases from J, the junction contained 9 bases not matched to a gene. Per the germline V gene, CDR1 is LGHNA and CDR2 is YNFKEQ. CDR3 length: 16 residues. CDR3 coding DNA: TGTGCCAGCAGCCGCATTGGGACAGGGGATTTAGAGACCCAGTACTTC. Translating gives CASSRIGTGDLETQYF.

V gene TRBV15 combines with J gene TRBJ2-7, with D perhaps being TRBD1 or TRBD2 (5 bases each). This CDR3 is 15 amino acids long. The V end lost 5 bases, the J end lost 3 bases, and 17 bases lay between the germline ends. In germline, CDR1 is LNHNV, CDR2 YYDKDF (reference sequence). CDR3 loop: CATSPQSLGDYEQYF. Written as DNA, the CDR3 is TGTGCCACCAGCCCCCAGTCCCTGGGGGACTACGAGCAGTACTTC.

This chain joins TRBV11-2 and TRBJ2-7; the D gene could be TRBD1 or TRBD2 (5 bases each). Trimming pared 5 bases from V and 1 base from J, leaving 9 bases between. This CDR3 region has 13 residues. Germline CDR1 reads SGHAT; CDR2 reads FQNNGV. The CDR3 reads CASSRDRSYEQYF. In nucleotides, the CDR3 is TGTGCCAGCAGCCGGGACCGATCCTACGAGCAGTACTTC.

V and J are TRBV29-1 and TRBJ1-1; D not certain. Germline assignment: CDR1 SQVTM and CDR2 ANQGSEA. The CDR3 runs to 13 residues. Trimming took off 7 bases at V and 0 bases at J, with 12 bases between the two ends. As DNA, the CDR3 is TGCAGCGCGTGCAGTGGGTTGAACACTGAAGCTTTCTTT. It encodes CSACSGLNTEAFF.

Notes on this clone: With only one base between it and a far larger clone, this is likely a read error. This chain joins TRBV27 and TRBJ1-5, with 7 bases that match TRBD1. This CDR3 has 14 amino acids. V shed 2 bases, J shed 2 bases, and the junction held 0 bases outside the gene matches. CDR1 is MNHEY, CDR2 SMNVEV, per germline (reference sequence). The DNA for the CDR3 is TGTGCCAGCAGTTTAACAGGGGGCAATCAGCCCCAGCATTTT. It translates to CASSLTGGNQPQHF.

The chain combines TRBV7-7 with TRBJ2-1, with 8 bases identical to TRBD1. The ends lost 5 bases at V and 6 bases at J; junction bases unmatched: 9. CDR1 and CDR2 from the germline V gene are SSHAT and FNYEAQ (reference sequence). This CDR3 is built from 15 residues. The CDR3 reads CASSPGGVPTNEQFF. The CDR3 region has the DNA TGTGCCAGCAGCCCAGGGGGCGTCCCGACCAATGAGCAGTTCTTC. Based on the CDR3 plus reference TRBV7-7 and TRBJ2-1, the full variable domain is GAGVSQSPRYKVTKRGQDVTLRCDPISSHATLYWYQQALGQGPEFLTYFNYEAQPDKSGLPSDRFSAERPEGSISTLTIQRTEQRDSAMYRCASSPGGVPTNEQFFGPGTRLTVL.

This clone appeared a few times. Other DNA sequences in this specimen translate into the identical CDR3. The V gene is TRBV20-1, the J gene TRBJ2-7; D ambiguous. CDR3 length: 11 amino acids. CDR1 is DFQATT, CDR2 SNEGSKA, per germline (reference sequence). Trimming pared 5 bases from V and 4 bases from J, leaving 9 bases between. CDR3: CSASRAYEQYF. The DNA for the CDR3 is TGCAGTGCTTCCCGGGCTTACGAGCAGTACTTC.

There are a few counts of this clone. This sequence joins TRBV10-3 and TRBJ2-7; 7 bases map to TRBD2. The CDR3 has 18 amino acids. From germline, CDR1 is ENHRY and CDR2 SYGVKD. V shed 9 bases and J 0 bases; nucleotides not matched to a gene: 20. The CDR3 DNA sequence: TGTGCCATAACCCGGGACCTTAGCGGGTCTTCGAGCTCCTACGAGCAGTACTTC. This sequence encodes CAITRDLSGSSSSYEQYF.